This T cell receptor delta chain was observed in a study of delta chains in infants with herpesvirus infections. Study background: A public fetal Vdelta1/Vgamma8 clonotype was sought in postnatally CMV-infected infants.

Study-level findings and limits: A few infants infected before 120 days plus one congenital case had the public Vdelta1 clonotype. Only the first time point after infection showed the public clonotype. The study lacked race- and environment-matched controls and was small.

Gamma-chain- and delta-chain-specific primers converted PBMC RNA into TCR cDNA. TCRdb called clones from the RT-PCR reads again using CATT. The repertoire holds 820 or so delta-chain clones, with around a third as singletons. CDR3 length: 16 amino acids. Trimming removed 2 bases at V and 0 bases at J, with 13 bases between. In germline, CDR1 is TSWWSYY, CDR2 QGS. In regard to this clone: The antigen is not known.

Sequencing used peripheral blood, obtained at time point 2 of longitudinal follow-up. The origin of this receptor is a human donor who was a Ugandan infant, either HIV-exposed or HIV-unexposed (not recorded which). The chain combines TRDV1 with TRDJ1; D gene uncertain. The CDR3 sequence is CALGEFPPPYTDKLIF. The CDR3 DNA reads TGTGCTCTTGGGGAATTCCCACCCCCCTACACCGATAAACTCATCTTT.